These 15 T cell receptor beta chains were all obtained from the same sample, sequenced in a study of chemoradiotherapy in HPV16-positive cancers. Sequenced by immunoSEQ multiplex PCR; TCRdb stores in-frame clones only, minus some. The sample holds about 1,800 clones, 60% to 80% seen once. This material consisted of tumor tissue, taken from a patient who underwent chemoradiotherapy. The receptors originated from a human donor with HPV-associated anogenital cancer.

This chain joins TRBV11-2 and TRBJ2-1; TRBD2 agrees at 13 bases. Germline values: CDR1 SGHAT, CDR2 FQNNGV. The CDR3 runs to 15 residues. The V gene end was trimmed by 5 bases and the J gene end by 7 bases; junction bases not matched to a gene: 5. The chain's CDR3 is CASSPGLAGENEQFF. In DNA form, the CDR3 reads TGTGCCAGCAGCCCAGGACTAGCGGGAGAAAATGAGCAGTTCTTC.

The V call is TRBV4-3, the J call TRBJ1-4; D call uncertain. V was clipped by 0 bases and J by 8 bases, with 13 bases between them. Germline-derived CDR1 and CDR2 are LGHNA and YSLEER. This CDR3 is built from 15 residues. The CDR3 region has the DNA TGCGCCAGCAGCCAAGATAATGGGTCGGGCGAAAAACTGTTTTTT. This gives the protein CASSQDNGSGEKLFF.

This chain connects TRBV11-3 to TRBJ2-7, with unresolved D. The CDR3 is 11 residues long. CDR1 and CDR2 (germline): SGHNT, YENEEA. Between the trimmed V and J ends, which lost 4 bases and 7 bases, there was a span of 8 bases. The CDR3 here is CASSSAAEQYF. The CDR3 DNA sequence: TGTGCCAGCAGCTCTGCCGCAGAGCAGTACTTC.

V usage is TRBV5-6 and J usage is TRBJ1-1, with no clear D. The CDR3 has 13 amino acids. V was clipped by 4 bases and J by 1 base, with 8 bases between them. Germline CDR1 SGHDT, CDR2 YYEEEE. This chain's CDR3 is CASSPLENTEAFF. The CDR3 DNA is TGTGCCAGCAGCCCCTTGGAGAACACTGAAGCTTTCTTT.

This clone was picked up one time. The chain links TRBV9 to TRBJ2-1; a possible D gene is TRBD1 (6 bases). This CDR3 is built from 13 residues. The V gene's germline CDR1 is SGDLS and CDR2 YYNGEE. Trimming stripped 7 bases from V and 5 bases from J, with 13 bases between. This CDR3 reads CASSGQFNNEQFF. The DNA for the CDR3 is TGTGCCAGCTCCGGACAGTTCAACAATGAGCAGTTCTTC.

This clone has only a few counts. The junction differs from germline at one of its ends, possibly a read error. The CDR3 DNA is TGTGCCAGCAGTGTCGACTCTTCCTCCAATGAGCAGTTCTTC. This translates into CASSVDSSSNEQFF. The gene calls are TRBV2 and TRBJ2-1; D gene uncertain. This CDR3 spans 14 amino acids. Germline assignment: CDR1 SNHLY and CDR2 FYNNEI.

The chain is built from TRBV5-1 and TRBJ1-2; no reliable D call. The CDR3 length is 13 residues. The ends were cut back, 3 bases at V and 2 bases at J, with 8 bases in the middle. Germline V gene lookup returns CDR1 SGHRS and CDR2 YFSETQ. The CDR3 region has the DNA TGCGCCAGCAGCTCGGAAGGGAACTATGGCTACACCTTC. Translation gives CASSSEGNYGYTF. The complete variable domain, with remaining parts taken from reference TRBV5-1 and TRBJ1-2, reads KAGVTQTPRYLIKTRGQQVTLSCSPISGHRSVSWYQQTPGQGLQFLFEYFSETQRNKGNFPGRFSGRQFSNSRSEMNVSTLELGDSALYLCASSSEGNYGYTFGSGTRLTVV.

The DNA for the CDR3 is TGTGCCAGCACCCTGAGCGAAGGGAGCGGAAGGCATTTT. This sequence encodes CASTLSEGSGRHF. The V call is TRBV6-6, the J call TRBJ1-5; D uncertain. This CDR3 region has 13 residues. Per the germline V gene, CDR1 is MNHNY and CDR2 is SVGAGI (reference sequence). Trimming left V 7 bases short and J 15 bases short, with 22 bases between.

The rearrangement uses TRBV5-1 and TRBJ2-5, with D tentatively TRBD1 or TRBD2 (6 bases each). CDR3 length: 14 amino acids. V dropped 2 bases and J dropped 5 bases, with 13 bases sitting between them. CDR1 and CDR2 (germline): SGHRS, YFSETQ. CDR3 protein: CASSFVGGSETQYF. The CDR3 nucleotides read TGCGCCAGCAGCTTTGTGGGGGGCAGTGAGACCCAGTACTTC. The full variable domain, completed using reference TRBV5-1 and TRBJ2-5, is KAGVTQTPRYLIKTRGQQVTLSCSPISGHRSVSWYQQTPGQGLQFLFEYFSETQRNKGNFPGRFSGRQFSNSRSEMNVSTLELGDSALYLCASSFVGGSETQYFGPGTRLLVL.

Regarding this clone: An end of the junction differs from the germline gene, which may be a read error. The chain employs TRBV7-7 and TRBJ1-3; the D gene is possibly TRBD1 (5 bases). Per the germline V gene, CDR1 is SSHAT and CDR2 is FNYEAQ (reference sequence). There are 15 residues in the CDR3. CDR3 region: CASSPGLSSGNTIYF. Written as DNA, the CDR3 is TGTGCTAGCAGCCCGGGACTGAGCTCTGGAAACACCATATATTTT.

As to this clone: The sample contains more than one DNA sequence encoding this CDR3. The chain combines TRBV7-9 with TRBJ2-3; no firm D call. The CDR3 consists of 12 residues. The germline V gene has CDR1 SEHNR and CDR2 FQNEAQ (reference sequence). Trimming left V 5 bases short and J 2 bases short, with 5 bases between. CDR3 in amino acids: CASSLATDTQYF. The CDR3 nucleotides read TGTGCCAGCAGCCTGGCCACAGATACGCAGTATTTT.

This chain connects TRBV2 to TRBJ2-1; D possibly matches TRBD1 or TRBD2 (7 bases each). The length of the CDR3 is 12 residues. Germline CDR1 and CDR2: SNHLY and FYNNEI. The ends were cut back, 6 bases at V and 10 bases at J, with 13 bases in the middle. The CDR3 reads CASRGEGQEQFF. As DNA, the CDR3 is TGTGCCAGCAGGGGGGAGGGACAGGAGCAGTTCTTC.

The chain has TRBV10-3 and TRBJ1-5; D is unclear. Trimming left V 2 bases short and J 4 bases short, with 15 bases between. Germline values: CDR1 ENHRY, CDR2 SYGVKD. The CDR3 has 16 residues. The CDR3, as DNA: TGTGCCATCAGTGAGAATAAGGTCAGTTCTAATCAGCCCCAGCATTTT. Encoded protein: CAISENKVSSNQPQHF.

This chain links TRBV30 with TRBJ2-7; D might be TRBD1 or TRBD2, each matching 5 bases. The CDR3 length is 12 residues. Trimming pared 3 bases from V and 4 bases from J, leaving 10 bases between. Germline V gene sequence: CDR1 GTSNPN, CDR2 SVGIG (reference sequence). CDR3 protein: CAWRGGGYEQYF. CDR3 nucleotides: TGTGCCTGGAGGGGTGGGGGATACGAGCAGTACTTC.

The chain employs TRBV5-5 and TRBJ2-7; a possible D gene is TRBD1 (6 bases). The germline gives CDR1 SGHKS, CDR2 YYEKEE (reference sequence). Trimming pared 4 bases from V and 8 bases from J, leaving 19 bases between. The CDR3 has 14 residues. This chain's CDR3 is CASSLTIQGGQQYF. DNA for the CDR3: TGTGCCAGCAGCCTCACTATACAGGGCGGCCAGCAGTACTTC.